Listed here are 5 T cell receptor beta chains from one sample, sequenced in a study of T cell clonotyping in hematopoietic cell transplantation. Using immunoSEQ multiplex PCR, the repertoire was profiled, and TCRdb retains in-frame clones only, with some absent. The sample includes 7,900 or so clones, over 75% of them seen just once. The specimen comprised PBMCs, sampled 30 days after allogeneic stem cell transplant. The receptors were sampled from a female patient in her forties or fifties who had an allogeneic stem cell transplant from an unrelated donor, so the T cells may come from the graft donor. Some clones in this sample may be carry-over from other donors' samples.

The CDR3 DNA sequence: TGCAGCGTTGATAGGGGGAATAGCAATCAGCCCCAGCATTTT. Amino acid sequence: CSVDRGNSNQPQHF. The genes are TRBV29-1 and TRBJ1-5; tentative D call: TRBD1 (6 bases). Germline V gene lookup returns CDR1 SQVTM and CDR2 ANQGSEA. This CDR3 is 14 amino acids long. V lost 3 bases, J lost 0 bases, and 9 bases lay in between.

The rearrangement links TRBV11-2 to TRBJ1-2, with D hard to call. The CDR3 covers 14 residues. Germline V gives CDR1 SGHAT, CDR2 FQNNGV. The V end lost 1 base, the J end lost 2 bases, and 8 bases lay between the germline ends. The CDR3 is CASSLVAGNYGYTF. The CDR3 DNA follows: TGTGCCAGCAGCTTAGTTGCGGGGAACTATGGCTACACCTTC. The full variable domain, with the rest looked up from reference TRBV11-2 and TRBJ1-2, is EAGVAQSPRYKIIEKRQSVAFWCNPISGHATLYWYQQILGQGPKLLIQFQNNGVVDDSQLPKDRFSAERLKGVDSTLKIQPAKLEDSAVYLCASSLVAGNYGYTFGSGTRLTVV.

V gene TRBV5-1 combines with J gene TRBJ2-7, with 8 nucleotides matching TRBD1. Germline values: CDR1 SGHRS, CDR2 YFSETQ. The CDR3 spans 14 residues. With V trimmed by 4 bases and J by 3 bases, 6 bases remained unmatched. The CDR3 bases are TGCGCCAGCAGCGGACAGGGAGCCTTCTACGAGCAGTACTTC. Its translation: CASSGQGAFYEQYF. Filled out from reference TRBV5-1 and TRBJ2-7, the complete variable domain reads KAGVTQTPRYLIKTRGQQVTLSCSPISGHRSVSWYQQTPGQGLQFLFEYFSETQRNKGNFPGRFSGRQFSNSRSEMNVSTLELGDSALYLCASSGQGAFYEQYFGPGTRLTVT.

The chain joins TRBV6-4 to TRBJ1-2, with D possibly matching TRBD1 (5 bases). V was shortened by 5 bases and J by 8 bases, with 15 bases between the two germline ends. Germline CDR1 MRHNA, CDR2 SNTAGT. The CDR3 runs to 13 residues. The CDR3: CASSPGGVRGYTF. The CDR3 DNA follows: TGTGCCAGCAGTCCTGGGGGGGTGAGAGGCTACACCTTC.

This chain links TRBV5-5 with TRBJ1-1, with unresolved D. V was cut by 1 base and J by 4 bases, with 8 bases left in between. Germline V gene sequence: CDR1 SGHKS, CDR2 YYEKEE (reference sequence). CDR3 length: 13 amino acids. CDR3 sequence: CASSLYHTTEAFF. The CDR3 DNA reads TGTGCCAGCAGCTTGTACCATACCACTGAAGCTTTCTTT.